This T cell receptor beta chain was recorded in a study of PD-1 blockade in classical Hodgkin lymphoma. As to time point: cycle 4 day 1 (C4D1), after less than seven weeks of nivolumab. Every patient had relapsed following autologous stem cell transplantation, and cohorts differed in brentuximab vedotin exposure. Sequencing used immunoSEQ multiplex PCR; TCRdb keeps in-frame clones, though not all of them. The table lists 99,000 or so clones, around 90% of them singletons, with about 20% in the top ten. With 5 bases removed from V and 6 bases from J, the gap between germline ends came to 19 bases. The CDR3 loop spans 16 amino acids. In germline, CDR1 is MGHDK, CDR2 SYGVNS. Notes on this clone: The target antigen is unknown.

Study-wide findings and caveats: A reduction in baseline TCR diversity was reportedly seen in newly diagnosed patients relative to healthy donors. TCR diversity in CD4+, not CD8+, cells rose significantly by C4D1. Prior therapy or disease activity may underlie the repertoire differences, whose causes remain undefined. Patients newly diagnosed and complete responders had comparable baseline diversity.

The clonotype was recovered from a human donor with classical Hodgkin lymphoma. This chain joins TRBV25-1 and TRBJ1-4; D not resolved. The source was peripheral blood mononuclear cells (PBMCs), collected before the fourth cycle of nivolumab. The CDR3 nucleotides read TGTGCCAGCAGTCCGAACAGCCTTGGATCTTATGAAAAACTGTTTTTT. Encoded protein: CASSPNSLGSYEKLFF.